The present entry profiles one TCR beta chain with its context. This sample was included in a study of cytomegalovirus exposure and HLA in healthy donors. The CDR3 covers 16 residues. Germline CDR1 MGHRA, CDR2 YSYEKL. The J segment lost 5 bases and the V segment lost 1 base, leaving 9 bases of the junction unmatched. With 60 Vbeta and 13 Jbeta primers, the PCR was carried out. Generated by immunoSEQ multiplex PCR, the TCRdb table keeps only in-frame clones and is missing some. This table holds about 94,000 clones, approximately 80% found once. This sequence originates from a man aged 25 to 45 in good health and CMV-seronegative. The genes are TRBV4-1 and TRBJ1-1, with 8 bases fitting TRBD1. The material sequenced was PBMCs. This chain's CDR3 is CASSQVRTGGVTEAFF. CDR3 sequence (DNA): TGCGCCAGCAGCCAAGTTAGAACAGGGGGAGTGACTGAAGCTTTCTTT.